A selection of T cell receptor beta chains follows, all from one sample in a study of blood T cells in healthy people across ages. TCRdb re-derived calls from the 5' RACE reads in MiXCR, one entry per CDR3 protein. The table lists around 1,500,000 distinct CDR3 sequences, 40% to 50% of them singletons. The sample comprised blood. The receptors were sampled from a woman aged 18-29 years in good health. Each CDR3 is given with its conserved first and last residue. D genes are given only for firm matches.

d_gene	v_gene	j_gene	CDR3aa
-	TRBV2	TRBJ1-1	CASSDLAGVTEAFF
-	TRBV12-3/TRBV12-4	TRBJ2-7	CASSPGEDRRYEQYF
TRBD1	TRBV18	TRBJ2-7	CASSPQSQGVPYEQYF
-	TRBV5-1	TRBJ1-2	CASSLDGAGAKYGYTF
TRBD1	TRBV12-3/TRBV12-4	TRBJ2-3	CASSLTGTGLTDTQYF
-	TRBV6-6	TRBJ2-7	CASRTRNEQYF
TRBD2	TRBV11-2	TRBJ2-7	CVSSAAPGLTYEQYF
-	TRBV6-1	TRBJ2-5	CASSQSKFTPRETQYF
-	TRBV5-1	TRBJ2-3	CASSLTSSTDTQYF
TRBD2	TRBV25-1	TRBJ2-5	CASSERLAGAQETQYF
TRBD2	TRBV7-2	TRBJ2-5	CASSLRLASGQETQYF
-	TRBV7-2	TRBJ1-5	CASSNLPNQPQHF
-	TRBV7-8	TRBJ2-3	CASSFAGSFTDTQYF
TRBD2	TRBV12-3/TRBV12-4	TRBJ2-4	CASSLTSGGNIQYF
-	TRBV5-1	TRBJ2-5	CASSSTSVPSNEQYF
-	TRBV4-1	TRBJ2-7	CASSQDGTITYEQYF
TRBD1	TRBV20-1	TRBJ2-3	CGARQGSTDTQYF
-	TRBV20-1	TRBJ2-2	CSARAASRDTGELFF
TRBD1	TRBV27	TRBJ2-5	CASSDDRAKETQYF
TRBD2	TRBV28	TRBJ2-3	CASSLLSGESTDTQYF
-	TRBV5-1	TRBJ2-3	CASSSELADPTDTQYF
TRBD1	TRBV28	TRBJ2-7	CASSIDRGISYEQYF
TRBD1	TRBV29-1	TRBJ1-2	CSAGQASNYGYTF
-	TRBV30	TRBJ1-6	CAWRDSNSPLHF
TRBD1	TRBV6-5	TRBJ1-2	CASRSYAGGITYGYTF
-	TRBV27	TRBJ2-1	CASSQGLGPGQFF
-	TRBV18	TRBJ2-1	CASSKSEATYNEQFF
TRBD2	TRBV29-1	TRBJ2-7	CSVELSGGTYEQYF
TRBD1	TRBV11-2	TRBJ2-1	CASSLGPKGQLYNEQFF
-	TRBV18	TRBJ2-7	CASSLSQADEQYF
-	TRBV20-1	TRBJ2-1	CSARKTGTRVNEQFF
-	TRBV7-2	TRBJ2-1	CASSLNPGQTNEQFF